These 29 T cell receptor beta chains share one sample of origin, sequenced in a study of blood T cell repertoires in COVID-19. Only in-frame clones appear in the TCRdb table, and some are missing; sequencing was by immunoSEQ multiplex PCR. The sample records fewer than 150,000 clones, around 86% being singletons. Sequencing was done on a sample of peripheral blood. The receptors originated from an older woman with acute or convalescent COVID-19.

This chain joins TRBV19 and TRBJ1-5; D not resolved. The germline V gene has CDR1 LNHDA and CDR2 SQIVND (reference sequence). V was clipped by 1 base and J by 10 bases, with 14 bases between them. The CDR3 consists of 14 residues. This chain's CDR3 is CASSIGGGNGPQHF. As DNA, the CDR3 is TGTGCCAGTAGTATAGGGGGAGGAAATGGACCCCAGCATTTT.

J is TRBJ1-3 and V is TRBV7-2, with D possibly being TRBD1 (5 bases). CDR1 is SGHTA and CDR2 is FQGNSA in the germline V gene. V was trimmed by 5 bases and J by 4 bases, leaving 21 bases between them. This CDR3 has 17 residues. The CDR3 spells CASSPSWQGIFGNTIYF. The CDR3 bases are TGTGCCAGCAGCCCCTCTTGGCAGGGAATATTCGGAAACACCATATATTTT.

The chain has TRBV7-3 and TRBJ2-2; D not certain. V lost 4 bases, J lost 7 bases, and 13 bases lay in between. Germline-derived CDR1 and CDR2 are SGHTA and FQGTGA. The CDR3 loop spans 14 amino acids. For the CDR3, the DNA is TGTGCCAGCAGCTCGAACCTACTCGACGGGGAGCTGTTTTTT. It yields the protein CASSSNLLDGELFF.

The chain joins TRBV2 to TRBJ2-5; maybe TRBD2 (5 bases). Deletions cut 6 bases from V and 5 bases from J, with 16 bases between. The CDR3 runs 14 residues. CDR1 and CDR2 (germline): SNHLY, FYNNEI. The CDR3 spells CASRMRTAGETQYF. DNA for the CDR3: TGTGCCAGCAGGATGAGGACGGCGGGTGAGACCCAGTACTTC.

V is TRBV4-2 and J is TRBJ1-5; 8 nucleotides match TRBD1. V lost 3 bases and J lost 3; bases outside the gene matches: 4. The germline V gene encodes CDR1 LGHNA and CDR2 YNFKEQ. The length of the CDR3 is 15 residues. The CDR3 is CASSHQGALNQPQHF. The CDR3, as DNA: TGTGCCAGCAGCCATCAGGGGGCACTCAATCAGCCCCAGCATTTT.

The chain recombines TRBV5-6 with TRBJ1-6; 10 bases map to TRBD1. Germline lookup yields CDR1 SGHDT and CDR2 YYEEEE. The CDR3 sequence is 16 residues long. V was clipped by 8 bases and J by 10 bases; unmatched bases: 15. CDR3 nucleotide sequence: TGTGCCAGTACCCGGGTAGGGGGACAGGGGCGATCACCCCTCCACTTT. This codes for CASTRVGGQGRSPLHF.

The rearrangement uses TRBV11-2 and TRBJ2-7, with D perhaps TRBD2 (6 bases). Trimming took off 7 bases at V and 2 bases at J, with 12 bases between the two ends. The CDR3 has 13 residues. The germline V gene has CDR1 SGHAT and CDR2 FQNNGV. The CDR3 spells CASMLSGAYEQYF. The CDR3 nucleotides read TGTGCCAGCATGCTATCGGGGGCCTACGAGCAGTACTTC.

The chain uses TRBV4-1 and TRBJ1-5; TRBD1 matches at 10 bases. With V trimmed by 4 bases and J by 1 base, 1 base remained unmatched. Per germline, CDR1 MGHRA and CDR2 YSYEKL. The CDR3 sequence is 15 residues long. The CDR3 spells CASSRGQGSNQPQHF. In DNA form, the CDR3 reads TGCGCCAGCAGCCGGGGACAGGGGAGCAATCAGCCCCAGCATTTT.

This clone was found once. The chain is built from TRBV3-1 (or the pseudogene TRBV3-2) and TRBJ1-4; D gene unclear. Trimming took off 4 bases at V and 6 bases at J, with 6 bases between the two ends. Germline V gene sequence: CDR1 LGHDT, CDR2 YNNKEL (reference sequence). The CDR3 has 12 amino acids. The DNA of the CDR3 is TGTGCCAGCAGCCGAGGCGATGAAAAACTGTTTTTT. Translated: CASSRGDEKLFF.

V is TRBV28 and J is TRBJ2-5; D is ambiguous. V was shortened by 6 bases and J by 5 bases, with 16 bases between the two germline ends. The germline gives CDR1 MDHEN, CDR2 SYDVKM. This CDR3 has 14 residues. This CDR3 reads CASSLLRLPETQYF. The CDR3 nucleotides are TGTGCCAGCAGCCTTCTCAGGCTACCGGAGACCCAGTACTTC. Full variable domain (rest looked up from reference TRBV28 and TRBJ2-5): DVKVTQSSRYLVKRTGEKVFLECVQDMDHENMFWYRQDPGLGLRLIYFSYDVKMKEKGDIPEGYSVSREKKERFSLILESASTNQTSMYLCASSLLRLPETQYFGPGTRLLVL.

The V gene is TRBV2, the J gene TRBJ2-3; D is undetermined. V lost 7 bases and J lost 4, with 15 bases in between. CDR1 and CDR2 (germline): SNHLY, FYNNEI. The CDR3 is 14 residues long. CDR3 sequence (DNA): TGTGCCAGCACCCTCTTGGTAGTGTCAGATACGCAGTATTTT. Translated: CASTLLVVSDTQYF.

V is TRBV28 and J is TRBJ1-1, with D possibly being TRBD1 (6 bases). The CDR3 totals 12 residues. The V end was cut by 6 bases, the J end by 6 bases, with 11 bases between. CDR1 is MDHEN and CDR2 is SYDVKM in the germline V gene. CDR3 nucleotides: TGTGCCAGCAGGAGGGGGATTGCTGAAGCTTTCTTT. It translates to CASRRGIAEAFF.

This clone was seen once. This chain uses TRBV7-3 with TRBJ2-2, with D unclear. CDR1 and CDR2 from the germline V gene are SGHTA and FQGTGA. The CDR3 spans 15 residues. The ends were cut back, 5 bases at V and 7 bases at J, with 17 bases in the middle. The CDR3 region is CASSPSLVPGGELFF. The DNA of the CDR3 is TGTGCCAGCAGCCCGTCCTTAGTACCGGGCGGGGAGCTGTTTTTT.

V gene TRBV30 combines with J gene TRBJ1-5, with unresolved D. Germline V lookup: CDR1 GTSNPN, CDR2 SVGIG (reference sequence). This CDR3 spans 14 amino acids. V lost 1 base and J lost 4, with 11 bases in between. CDR3 nucleotides: TGTGCCTGGAGTGCCGGGATGCTTAATCAGCCCCAGCATTTT. Its translation: CAWSAGMLNQPQHF.

V usage is TRBV2 and J usage is TRBJ1-5; TRBD1 agrees at 11 bases. Germline trimming cut 7 bases from V and 2 bases from J; bases unmatched to any gene: 10. This CDR3 is built from 17 residues. The germline V gene has CDR1 SNHLY and CDR2 FYNNEI. The DNA for the CDR3 is TGTGCCAGCATCCAATCCGGGACAGGGGGGGGCAATCAGCCCCAGCATTTT. Its translation is CASIQSGTGGGNQPQHF.

This chain links TRBV28 with TRBJ1-1; D not certain. CDR1 MDHEN and CDR2 SYDVKM come from the germline V gene. V was shortened by 2 bases and J by 0 bases, with 13 bases between the two germline ends. The CDR3 is made up of 16 amino acids. CDR3 loop: CASSLKEGGLNTEAFF. The CDR3, as DNA: TGTGCCAGCAGTTTAAAGGAGGGCGGTCTGAACACTGAAGCTTTCTTT.

CDR3: CASSTTGGNTIYF. DNA of the CDR3: TGTGCCAGCAGCACGACAGGGGGAAACACCATATATTTT. V is TRBV7-3 and J is TRBJ1-3, with 7 bases fitting TRBD1. CDR1 SGHTA and CDR2 FQGTGA come from the germline V gene. CDR3 length: 13 amino acids. V gave up 5 bases and J gave up 4 bases; unmatched junction bases: 2.

This chain links TRBV6-5 with TRBJ1-1; possible D gene TRBD1, 5 bases. CDR1 is MNHEY and CDR2 is SVGAGI in the germline V gene. V was pared by 6 bases and J by 5 bases, with 13 bases between. This CDR3 is built from 13 residues. Here the CDR3 DNA reads TGTGCCAGCAGGATCGGGGGAGGGACTGAAGCTTTCTTT. This encodes CASRIGGGTEAFF.

The J gene is TRBJ1-1, the V gene TRBV5-1, with 7 nucleotides matching TRBD1. The CDR3 has 13 residues. J gave up 6 bases and V 5 bases, and 7 bases lay outside the gene matches. Per the germline V gene, CDR1 is SGHRS and CDR2 is YFSETQ. The CDR3 DNA reads TGCGCCAGCAGTCCACAGGGGTTGGCTGAAGCTTTCTTT. It codes for CASSPQGLAEAFF.

The V gene is TRBV5-4, the J gene TRBJ2-5; D gene unclear. The V end lost 3 bases, the J end lost 4 bases, and 4 bases lay between the germline ends. The germline gives CDR1 SGHNT, CDR2 YYREEE (reference sequence). The CDR3 consists of 11 residues. CDR3 amino acids: CASSSIETQYF. CDR3 DNA: TGTGCCAGCAGCTCTATAGAGACCCAGTACTTC. The full variable domain, in which reference TRBV5-4 and TRBJ2-5 provide the parts outside the CDR3, is ETGVTQSPTHLIKTRGQQVTLRCSSQSGHNTVSWYQQALGQGPQFIFQYYREEENGRGNFPPRFSGLQFPNYSSELNVNALELDDSALYLCASSSIETQYFGPGTRLLVL.

This chain joins TRBV11-2 and TRBJ2-3; tentative D call: TRBD2 (5 bases). The V gene's germline CDR1 is SGHAT and CDR2 FQNNGV. V was pared by 3 bases and J by 1 base, with 14 bases between. The CDR3 runs to 16 residues. For the CDR3, the DNA is TGTGCCAGCAGCTTCGGGATGGGTGGGGGCACAGATACGCAGTATTTT. Encoded protein: CASSFGMGGGTDTQYF.

The chain is built from TRBV9 and TRBJ2-5, with D tentatively TRBD2 (5 bases). The CDR3 runs to 16 residues. Germline assignment: CDR1 SGDLS and CDR2 YYNGEE. Trimming shortened V by 0 bases and J by 4 bases, and 16 bases separated the two germline ends. As DNA, the CDR3 is TGTGCCAGCAGCGTAGAGTTCAGCGGAAGCTTAGAGACCCAGTACTTC. Encoded protein: CASSVEFSGSLETQYF.

The genes are TRBV6-4 and TRBJ2-5; 13 nucleotides align to TRBD2. CDR1 and CDR2 from the germline V gene are MRHNA and SNTAGT. The junction had 11 bases not matched to a gene; V was cut back by 5 bases and J by 5 bases. This CDR3 is 17 amino acids long. In nucleotides, the CDR3 is TGTGCCAGCAGTCAAACCGGGACTAGCGGGGATGCCGAGACCCAGTACTTC. Protein sequence: CASSQTGTSGDAETQYF.

The chain links TRBV12-3 or TRBV12-4 to TRBJ2-3, with TRBD1 matching over 7 bases. The CDR3 extends over 13 amino acids. J gave up 3 bases and V 7 bases, and 4 bases lay outside the gene matches. Here the CDR3 DNA reads TGTGCCAGCACTCGACAGGGTACAGATACGCAGTATTTT. The encoded protein is CASTRQGTDTQYF.

This clone was recorded a few times. The chain joins TRBV6-5 to TRBJ1-6; no firm D call. V lost 5 bases and J 8 bases, leaving 10 bases between the germline ends. The CDR3 is 13 amino acids. Germline loops: CDR1 MNHEY, CDR2 SVGAGI. In DNA form, the CDR3 reads TGTGCCAGCAGTCCAATACAAGATTCACCCCTCCACTTT. It codes for CASSPIQDSPLHF.

This clone has only a few counts. The gene calls are TRBV15 and TRBJ1-1, with 8 bases identical to TRBD1. The CDR3 loop spans 13 amino acids. Per the germline V gene, CDR1 is LNHNV and CDR2 is YYDKDF (reference sequence). V gave up 0 bases and J gave up 11 bases; unmatched junction bases: 5. The CDR3 coding sequence is TGTGCCACCAGCAGAGATGGGCAGGGGGCGGCTTTCTTT. Translation: CATSRDGQGAAFF.

This clone was observed a handful of times. The chain carries TRBV5-4 and TRBJ1-2; D is possibly TRBD1 (6 bases). The CDR3 spans 14 residues. Trimming shortened V by 2 bases and J by 12 bases, and 20 bases separated the two germline ends. Germline V gene lookup returns CDR1 SGHNT and CDR2 YYREEE (reference sequence). CDR3 nucleotide sequence: TGTGCCAGCAGCTTCCAAAATGGGGGCGGCCACGACACCTTC. It encodes CASSFQNGGGHDTF.

The J gene is TRBJ2-7, the V gene TRBV27; 9 bases align to TRBD1. The CDR3 totals 15 residues. The junction had 6 bases not matched to a gene; V was cut back by 5 bases and J by 1 base. The germline V gene has CDR1 MNHEY and CDR2 SMNVEV (reference sequence). Written as DNA, the CDR3 is TGTGCCAGCAGTGCTCCGGGACAGGGATCCTACGAGCAGTACTTC. Protein: CASSAPGQGSYEQYF.

This rearrangement joins TRBV3-1 (or the pseudogene TRBV3-2) to TRBJ1-5, with 7 nucleotides matching TRBD1. Germline V gene data show CDR1 as LGHDT and CDR2 as YNNKEL (reference sequence). The J segment lost 7 bases and the V segment lost 5 bases, leaving 5 bases of the junction unmatched. The CDR3 runs to 13 residues. The CDR3 spells CASSTDRAQPQHF. The CDR3 bases are TGTGCCAGCAGCACCGACAGGGCCCAGCCCCAGCATTTT.